This entry lists 20 T cell receptor beta chains sequenced from one sample in a study of monozygotic twins with inflammatory bowel disease (dated by TCRdb to the late 2010s). The method behind the library was 5' RACE. This sample was sequenced with an Illumina HiSeq 2500. TCRdb reprocessed the reads into one record per CDR3 protein sequence, lacking DNA. The sample's table lists a count of fewer than 550,000 distinct CDR3 sequences. In total, the top ten clones hold roughly 2.3% of the sample. Sample: blood. The receptor source for this set is a human donor with ulcerative colitis or Crohn's disease, or a healthy co-twin of an affected twin (not recorded which).

This chain connects TRBV20-1 to TRBJ1-4. Germline V gives CDR1 DFQATT, CDR2 SNEGSKA (reference sequence). The CDR3 is 14 amino acids. The CDR3: CSARDRGLGEKLFF.

The CDR3 spells CASTLGTSGSNEQFF. The rearrangement links TRBV5-1 to TRBJ2-1; TCRdb's D call, TRBD2, is unchecked because there is no DNA. Germline CDR1 and CDR2: SGHRS and YFSETQ. The CDR3 totals 15 residues.

The V and J genes are TRBV4-2 and TRBJ2-7; TCRdb indicates TRBD1, and absent DNA this call remains unverified. This CDR3 spans 15 amino acids. The V gene's germline CDR1 is LGHNA and CDR2 YNFKEQ. CDR3 loop: CASSQGTANAYEQYF.

The rearrangement uses TRBV20-1 and TRBJ2-7. Per germline, CDR1 DFQATT and CDR2 SNEGSKA (reference sequence). The CDR3 totals 12 residues. The CDR3 spells CSASRSGDEQYF.

The chain combines TRBV28 with TRBJ2-7; checking the TCRdb D call of TRBD2 is not possible without DNA. The CDR3 extends over 15 amino acids. Germline V gives CDR1 MDHEN, CDR2 SYDVKM. This CDR3 is CASSLGGSHSYEQYF.

The gene calls are TRBV5-6 and TRBJ2-7; with no DNA, the TCRdb D assignment of TRBD1 cannot be verified. The CDR3 loop spans 15 amino acids. Germline loops: CDR1 SGHDT, CDR2 YYEEEE. CDR3 protein: CASSGGPLNSYEQYF.

The rearrangement links TRBV10-3 to TRBJ1-1; TCRdb's assignment of TRBD1 cannot be checked, as there is no DNA. This CDR3 contains 13 residues. Looked up from germline, CDR1 is ENHRY and CDR2 is SYGVKD. The CDR3: CAIRGQENTEAFF.

This chain uses TRBV6-1 with TRBJ1-2; without DNA, the TCRdb call of TRBD1 cannot be checked. This CDR3 is 14 amino acids long. Germline CDR1 and CDR2: MNHNS and SASEGT. The CDR3: CASSEGTGGIGYTF.

CDR3: CASSVIGGANTGELFF. The chain combines TRBV5-1 with TRBJ2-2; TCRdb gives TRBD1 as the D gene, but with no DNA this cannot be confirmed. Germline V gene lookup returns CDR1 SGHRS and CDR2 YFSETQ. This CDR3 has 16 residues.

CDR3 region: CASSYDLRATEAFF. This rearrangement joins TRBV6-5 to TRBJ1-1. The CDR3 spans 14 residues. Looked up from germline, CDR1 is MNHEY and CDR2 is SVGAGI.

The chain is built from TRBV12-3 or TRBV12-4 and TRBJ1-5. The CDR3 loop spans 13 amino acids. CDR3: CASSFSADQPQHF.

The genes are TRBV11-2 and TRBJ2-5; the TRBD2 assignment by TCRdb is unverifiable without DNA. Germline loops: CDR1 SGHAT, CDR2 FQNNGV. The CDR3 spans 17 residues. The CDR3 loop reads CASSLDLLREFTETQYF.

The chain joins TRBV19 to TRBJ2-3; the D gene TCRdb calls, TRBD2, cannot be checked with no DNA. Germline values: CDR1 LNHDA, CDR2 SQIVND (reference sequence). The CDR3 totals 14 residues. CDR3: CATRTSGSTDTQYF.

The chain couples TRBV27 to TRBJ2-1; the TRBD1 assignment by TCRdb is unverifiable without DNA. The CDR3 runs 15 residues. The germline CDR1 and CDR2 sequences are MNHEY and SMNVEV (reference sequence). CDR3 protein: CASSLRDRADNEQFF.

V and J are TRBV3-1 and TRBJ2-1; TCRdb picks TRBD1, but there is no DNA to check that call. Germline assignment: CDR1 LGHDT and CDR2 YNNKEL (reference sequence). The CDR3 extends over 15 amino acids. This CDR3 reads CASSLPGQGVHEQFF.

CDR3 sequence: CASRRVDTGELFF. V is TRBV12-3 or TRBV12-4 and J is TRBJ2-2. The length of the CDR3 is 13 residues.

V and J are TRBV4-2 and TRBJ2-5; TCRdb indicates TRBD1, and absent DNA this call remains unverified. The germline V gene encodes CDR1 LGHNA and CDR2 YNFKEQ. The CDR3 consists of 16 residues. CDR3 amino acids: CASSQAAGTHQETQYF.

The chain has TRBV6-5 and TRBJ1-4; TCRdb calls TRBD1, which cannot be checked without DNA. This CDR3 is 15 amino acids long. Germline assignment: CDR1 MNHEY and CDR2 SVGAGI. CDR3 amino acids: CASSYGDGRNEKLFF.

The chain uses TRBV4-1 and TRBJ2-7. CDR3 length: 12 residues. The germline V gene has CDR1 MGHRA and CDR2 YSYEKL. The CDR3 reads CASSQGAYEQYF.

The genes are TRBV4-3 and TRBJ2-1; the D call from TCRdb, TRBD2, cannot be confirmed without DNA. The CDR3 runs to 20 residues. Per the germline V gene, CDR1 is LGHNA and CDR2 is YSLEER. The CDR3 loop is CASSQDRLAGGRSSYNEQFF.